These T cell receptor beta chains were read from a single sample in a study of Ad26.COV2.S vaccination and SARS-CoV-2 variants. Sequenced by immunoSEQ multiplex PCR; TCRdb stores in-frame clones only, minus some. The sample shows around 300,000 clones, 88% of them seen only once. The sequencing used peripheral blood, collected in a trial of Ad26.COV2.S vaccine versus placebo. All receptors come from a person between 18 and 65 years old who received the Ad26.COV2.S COVID-19 vaccine or a placebo. The CDR3 runs from the conserved cysteine through the conserved F or W. A D gene is named only where the DNA matches it firmly. Only some rows state a clone size, as once, few, many or a class for expanded clones.

V	size	D	J	DNA	CDR3
TRBV9	.	.	TRBJ1-4	TGTGCCAGCAGCTCCCAGGGGTCGGCAAGTGAAAAACTGTTTTTT	CASSSQGSASEKLFF
TRBV4-1	.	.	TRBJ2-7	TGCGCCAGCAGCCAAGTGACGGGGCTCTACGAGCAGTACTTC	CASSQVTGLYEQYF
TRBV7-9	.	.	TRBJ2-7	TGTGCCGGGGTGTCCCCGGGGGCCTACGAGCAGTACTTC	CAGVSPGAYEQYF
TRBV6-5	.	TRBD1	TRBJ2-7	TGTGCCAGCAGAACAGGGGGGTTCTACGAGCAGTACTTC	CASRTGGFYEQYF
TRBV30	.	TRBD1	TRBJ1-5	TGTGCCTGGAAGGGCAGGGGGTATAGCAATCAGCCCCAGCATTTT	CAWKGRGYSNQPQHF
TRBV6-5	.	.	TRBJ2-7	TGTGCCAGCAGTTACGCCACAGGCGCAGAGCAGTACTTC	CASSYATGAEQYF
TRBV11-2	.	.	TRBJ2-5	TGTGCCAGCAGCTTAGAGGGGCGGGAGACCCAGTACTTC	CASSLEGRETQYF
TRBV5-4	many	TRBD2	TRBJ2-1	TGTGCCAGCAGCTTGGTGCCTAGCGGGAGGGTTCGCTACAATGAGCAGTTCTTC	CASSLVPSGRVRYNEQFF
TRBV9	.	.	TRBJ2-5	TGTGCCAGCAGCGTAGAACGGGGTGGGGCAGAGACCCAGTACTTC	CASSVERGGAETQYF
TRBV6-6	.	.	TRBJ1-3	TGTGCCAGCAGTTACTACTCTGGAAACACCATATATTTT	CASSYYSGNTIYF
TRBV2	.	TRBD2	TRBJ2-7	TGTGCCAGCAGTTTCCGACGGGGGGTCGAGCAGTACTTC	CASSFRRGVEQYF
TRBV27	.	TRBD1	TRBJ1-5	TGTGCCAGCAGTTCTGGGACAGGCTTTCCTTATCAGCCCCAGCATTTT	CASSSGTGFPYQPQHF
TRBV5-8	.	TRBD2	TRBJ2-1	TGTGCCAGCAGCTTCGAAGCGGGGGGGCGTGAGCAGTTCTTC	CASSFEAGGREQFF
TRBV11-3	.	.	TRBJ2-4	TGTGCCAGCAGCTGGGGACCCGCCGGCATTCAGTACTTC	CASSWGPAGIQYF
TRBV30	.	TRBD2	TRBJ2-1	TGTGCCTGGAGTGTGGGGACTAGCGGACCCTACAATGAGCAGTTCTTC	CAWSVGTSGPYNEQFF
TRBV25-1	.	.	TRBJ2-7	TGTGCCAGCAGTGAATTGGTGGAGGCCTACGAGCAGTACTTC	CASSELVEAYEQYF
TRBV28	.	.	TRBJ1-1	TGTGCCAGCAGTTTTGCGGGGAACACTGAAGCTTTCTTT	CASSFAGNTEAFF
TRBV19	.	.	TRBJ1-2	TGTGCCAGTAGTATCCTCGACAGCCACTATGGCTACACCTTC	CASSILDSHYGYTF
TRBV29-1	.	TRBD2	TRBJ2-7	TGCAGCGTTGCGACTAGCGGGGGGTCCTACGAGCAGTACTTC	CSVATSGGSYEQYF
TRBV6-1	.	.	TRBJ1-1	TGTGCCAGCAGTGAAGTAGGGGTTATGAACACTGAAGCTTTCTTT	CASSEVGVMNTEAFF
TRBV15	.	TRBD2	TRBJ2-3	TGTGCCACCAGCAGAGTTCCCCCGGGGGGGGGCGCCGATACGCAGTATTTT	CATSRVPPGGGADTQYF
TRBV27	.	.	TRBJ2-7	TGTGCCAGCAGTGGGGGCCACTCCTACGAGCAGTACTTC	CASSGGHSYEQYF
TRBV5-4	once	.	TRBJ2-1	TGTGCCAGCAGCTTGGCCTTGGGGGATCGGGGTGAGCAGTTCTTC	CASSLALGDRGEQFF
TRBV11-3	.	.	TRBJ1-1	TGTGCCAGCAGCTTAGTGGGGAACACTGAAGCTTTCTTT	CASSLVGNTEAFF
TRBV27	.	TRBD1	TRBJ2-5	TGTGCCAGCAGTTCAGACAGGGGGTCCCAAGAGACCCAGTACTTC	CASSSDRGSQETQYF
TRBV7-9	once	TRBD1	TRBJ1-4	TGTGCCAGCAGCACGGGACAGGGGATTAATGAAAAACTGTTTTTT	CASSTGQGINEKLFF
TRBV6-6	.	TRBD1	TRBJ2-5	TGTGCCAGCAGCCGACAGGGGGCAGAGACCCAGTACTTC	CASSRQGAETQYF
TRBV7-6	.	.	TRBJ1-1	TGTGCCAGCAGCTTAGTGGTCGGGTCTGAAGCTTTCTTT	CASSLVVGSEAFF
TRBV4-2	.	TRBD2	TRBJ2-7	TGTGCCAGCAGCCTATACTCCGGGACTAGCGGGGGTCCAGTCGAGCAGTACTTC	CASSLYSGTSGGPVEQYF
TRBV19	.	TRBD1	TRBJ1-2	TGTGCCAGTAGTACGACGGTCCGGGACAGGGGGTTTGGCTACACCTTC	CASSTTVRDRGFGYTF
TRBV20-1	.	.	TRBJ2-6	TGCAGTGCTAGTGATTGGACTTTCAGCTCTGGGGCCAACGTCCTGACTTTC	CSASDWTFSSGANVLTF
TRBV18	.	.	TRBJ1-1	TGTGCCAGCTCAGGAACCCAGAACACTGAAGCTTTCTTT	CASSGTQNTEAFF
TRBV9	.	TRBD1	TRBJ1-4	TGTGCCAGCAGCGTAGGGGGACAGCCCTCAACTAATGAAAAACTGTTTTTT	CASSVGGQPSTNEKLFF
TRBV10-3	.	.	TRBJ1-6	TGTGCCATCAGTGGCCAGGGTAGGGATTCACCCCTCCACTTT	CAISGQGRDSPLHF
TRBV11-2	.	.	TRBJ1-1	TGTGCCAGCAGCTTAGCCAGTGAAGCTTTCTTT	CASSLASEAFF
TRBV4-3	.	TRBD2	TRBJ2-1	TGCGCCAGCAGCCAAGGAAGGGACGGAGACAGGAGCGGGAGACGCAATGAGCAGTTCTTC	CASSQGRDGDRSGRRNEQFF
TRBV5-6	.	.	TRBJ1-2	TGTGCCAGCTCATCTAGAGACAGCTCTAACTATGGCTACACCTTC	CASSSRDSSNYGYTF
TRBV7-2	.	TRBD2	TRBJ2-7	TGTGCCAGCAGCTTAGAGCGGGGGAGCACCTACGAGCAGTACTTC	CASSLERGSTYEQYF
TRBV19	.	.	TRBJ1-1	TGTGCCAGTAGTATATTGGGGGGCGCGTCAAACACTGAAGCTTTCTTT	CASSILGGASNTEAFF
TRBV5-1	.	.	TRBJ2-6	TGCGCCAGCAGCCCGGAGGGCAGGGGGTTAACCGGGGCCAACGTCCTGACTTTC	CASSPEGRGLTGANVLTF
TRBV7-2	.	.	TRBJ1-1	TGTGCCAGCAGCCTAGATGAGAACACTGAAGCTTTCTTT	CASSLDENTEAFF
TRBV5-4	.	.	TRBJ1-2	TGTGCCAGCAGCTTGAGACACGGTAATGGCTACACCTTC	CASSLRHGNGYTF
TRBV19	.	TRBD1	TRBJ1-5	TGTGCCAGTAGTACCAAAGGACAGGGGACGAATCCCCAGCATTTT	CASSTKGQGTNPQHF